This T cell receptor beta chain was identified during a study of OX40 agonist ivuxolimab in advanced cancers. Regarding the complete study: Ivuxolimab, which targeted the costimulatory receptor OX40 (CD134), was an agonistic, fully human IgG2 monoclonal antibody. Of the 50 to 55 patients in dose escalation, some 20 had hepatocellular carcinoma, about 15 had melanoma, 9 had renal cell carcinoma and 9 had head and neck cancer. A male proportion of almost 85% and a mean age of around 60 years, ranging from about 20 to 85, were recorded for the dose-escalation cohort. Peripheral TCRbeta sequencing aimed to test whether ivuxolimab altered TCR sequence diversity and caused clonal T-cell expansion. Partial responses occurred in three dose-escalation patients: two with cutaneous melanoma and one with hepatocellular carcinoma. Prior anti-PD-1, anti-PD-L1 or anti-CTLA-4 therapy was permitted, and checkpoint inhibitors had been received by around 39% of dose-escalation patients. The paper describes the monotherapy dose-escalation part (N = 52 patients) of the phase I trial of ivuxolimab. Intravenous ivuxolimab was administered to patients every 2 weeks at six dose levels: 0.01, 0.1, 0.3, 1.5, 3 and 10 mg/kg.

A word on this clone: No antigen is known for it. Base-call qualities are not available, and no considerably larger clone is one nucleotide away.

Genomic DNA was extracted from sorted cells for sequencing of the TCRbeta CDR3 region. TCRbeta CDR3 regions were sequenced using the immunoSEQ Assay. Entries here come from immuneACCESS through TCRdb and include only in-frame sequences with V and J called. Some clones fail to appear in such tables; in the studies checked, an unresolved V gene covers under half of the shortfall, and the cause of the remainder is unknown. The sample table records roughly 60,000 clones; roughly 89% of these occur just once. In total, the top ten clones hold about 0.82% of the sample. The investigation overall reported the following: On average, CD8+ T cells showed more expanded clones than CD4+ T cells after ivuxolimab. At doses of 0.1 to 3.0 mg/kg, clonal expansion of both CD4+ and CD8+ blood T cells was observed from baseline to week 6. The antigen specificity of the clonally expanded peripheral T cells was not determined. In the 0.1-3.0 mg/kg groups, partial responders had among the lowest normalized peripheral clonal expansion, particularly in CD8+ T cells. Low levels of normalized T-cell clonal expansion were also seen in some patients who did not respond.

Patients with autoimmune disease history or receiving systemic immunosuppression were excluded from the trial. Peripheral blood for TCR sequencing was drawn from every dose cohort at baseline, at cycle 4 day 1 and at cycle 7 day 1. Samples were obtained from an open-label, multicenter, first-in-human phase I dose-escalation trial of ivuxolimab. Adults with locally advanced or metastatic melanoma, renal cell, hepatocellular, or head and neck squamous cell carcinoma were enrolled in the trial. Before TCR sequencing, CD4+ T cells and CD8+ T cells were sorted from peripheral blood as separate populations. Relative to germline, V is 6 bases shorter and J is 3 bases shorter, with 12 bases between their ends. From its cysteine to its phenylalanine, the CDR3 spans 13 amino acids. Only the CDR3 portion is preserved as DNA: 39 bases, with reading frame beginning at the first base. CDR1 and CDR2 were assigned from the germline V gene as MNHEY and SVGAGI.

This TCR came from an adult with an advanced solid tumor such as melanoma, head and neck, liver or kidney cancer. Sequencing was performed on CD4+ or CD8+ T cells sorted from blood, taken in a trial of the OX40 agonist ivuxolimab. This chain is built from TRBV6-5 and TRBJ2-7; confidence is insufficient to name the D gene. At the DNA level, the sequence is TGTGCCAGCAGCCCTGGACCCGACTACGAGCAGTACTTC. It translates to CASSPGPDYEQYF.